Below are 24 T cell receptor beta chains sequenced from a single sample in a study of T cell responses to AZD1222 COVID-19 vaccine. Using immunoSEQ multiplex PCR, the repertoire was profiled, and TCRdb retains in-frame clones only, with some absent. Of roughly 93,000 clones listed, around 89% are singletons. The sample here was peripheral blood, taken on day 0 of AZD1222 vaccination. The origin of the receptors is an adult in good health.

The chain uses TRBV7-8 and TRBJ2-5; 9 positions match TRBD1. This CDR3 has 14 amino acids. Looked up from germline, CDR1 is SGHVS and CDR2 is FQNEAQ. V dropped 5 bases and J dropped 5; count of bases not matched to a gene: 6. DNA of the CDR3: TGTGCCAGCAGCCGAGACAGGGGGAGGGAGACCCAGTACTTC. This encodes CASSRDRGRETQYF. Supplemented by reference TRBV7-8 and TRBJ2-5, the full variable domain reads GAGVSQSPRYKVAKRGQDVALRCDPISGHVSLFWYQQALGQGPEFLTYFQNEAQLDKSGLPSDRFFAERPEGSVSTLKIQRTQQEDSAVYLCASSRDRGRETQYFGPGTRLLVL.

This clone was counted only a few times. The J gene is TRBJ2-7, the V gene TRBV28, with 9 nucleotides matching TRBD1. The CDR3 has 19 amino acids. Per germline, CDR1 MDHEN and CDR2 SYDVKM. The J segment lost 3 bases and the V segment lost 6 bases, leaving 21 bases of the junction unmatched. The CDR3 DNA reads TGTGCCAGCAGCACGAATATAGGGACAGGGAGGAGATTTAGCTACGAGCAGTACTTC. Protein sequence: CASSTNIGTGRRFSYEQYF.

J is TRBJ2-7 and V is TRBV7-2; perhaps TRBD2 as D (6 bases). CDR1 is SGHTA and CDR2 is FQGNSA in the germline V gene. V lost 8 bases and J 2 bases, leaving 19 bases between the germline ends. This CDR3 is 15 amino acids long. The CDR3: CASRREHHATYEQYF. The CDR3 nucleotides read TGTGCCAGCCGGCGGGAACACCATGCAACCTACGAGCAGTACTTC.

The chain employs TRBV12-3 or TRBV12-4 and TRBJ1-2; no reliable D call. Trimming removed 3 bases from V and 7 bases from J, with 9 bases in between. The CDR3 covers 12 residues. The CDR3 region is CASSFALGGYTF. CDR3 in DNA: TGTGCCAGCAGTTTTGCTCTAGGTGGCTACACCTTC.

V gene TRBV29-1 combines with J gene TRBJ2-2; 7 positions agree with TRBD1. This CDR3 comprises 15 residues. Germline V gene data show CDR1 as SQVTM and CDR2 as ANQGSEA. V lost 6 bases, J lost 1 base, and 8 bases stayed unmatched. The chain's CDR3 is CSVVTGALNTGELFF. The CDR3 region has the DNA TGCAGCGTGGTTACAGGGGCCCTGAACACCGGGGAGCTGTTTTTT.

The gene calls are TRBV6-1 and TRBJ2-7, with D uncertain. This CDR3 is built from 14 residues. Germline assignment: CDR1 MNHNS and CDR2 SASEGT. V was pared by 1 base and J by 0 bases, with 7 bases between. Here the CDR3 reads CASSEGPNSYEQYF. Here the CDR3 DNA reads TGTGCCAGCAGTGAAGGTCCCAACTCCTACGAGCAGTACTTC.

This chain connects TRBV19 to TRBJ1-1; possibly TRBD1 for D (6 bases). CDR1 is LNHDA and CDR2 is SQIVND in the germline V gene (reference sequence). The CDR3 length is 16 residues. V lost 5 bases and J lost 6, with 22 bases in between. The CDR3: CASSPTGGRGGAEAFF. In DNA form, the CDR3 reads TGTGCCAGTAGTCCAACCGGGGGGCGCGGGGGTGCTGAAGCTTTCTTT.

This clone has only a few counts. The genes are TRBV10-3 and TRBJ1-2; TRBD1 matches at 11 bases. The CDR3 totals 16 residues. The J segment lost 6 bases and the V segment lost 4 bases, leaving 10 bases of the junction unmatched. Germline lookup yields CDR1 ENHRY and CDR2 SYGVKD. The DNA for the CDR3 is TGTGCCATCAGTGGGGCGACCGGGACAGGGGGGAATGGCTACACCTTC. Its protein product is CAISGATGTGGNGYTF.

This clone was seen once. V usage is TRBV29-1 and J usage is TRBJ2-1, with 10 bases aligning to TRBD1. From germline, CDR1 is SQVTM and CDR2 ANQGSEA. The junction had 4 bases not matched to a gene; V was cut back by 3 bases and J by 5 bases. This CDR3 comprises 14 residues. The CDR3 loop reads CSVDGDRGDNEQFF. The CDR3 DNA reads TGCAGCGTTGACGGGGACAGGGGAGACAATGAGCAGTTCTTC.

The chain employs TRBV24-1 and TRBJ1-2, with a tentative D call TRBD1 (5 bases). The CDR3 loop spans 13 amino acids. CDR1 KGHDR and CDR2 SFDVKD come from the germline V gene. With 9 bases removed from V and 2 bases from J, the gap between germline ends came to 12 bases. The CDR3 nucleotides read TGTGCCACCCCGCCCCAGGGCAACTATGGCTACACCTTC. Translating gives CATPPQGNYGYTF.

The chain joins TRBV4-2 to TRBJ1-5, with D possibly matching TRBD1 (5 bases). Trimming stripped 3 bases from V and 2 bases from J, with 11 bases between. There are 15 residues in the CDR3. In germline, CDR1 is LGHNA, CDR2 YNFKEQ. CDR3 DNA sequence: TGTGCCAGCAGCCAGGCCGGGACGGGCAATCAGCCCCAGCATTTT. Amino acids: CASSQAGTGNQPQHF.

This clone was counted once. The CDR3 protein is CASSLDKPYEKLFF. The CDR3 DNA reads TGCGCCAGCAGCTTGGACAAACCTTATGAAAAACTGTTTTTT. V usage is TRBV5-1 and J usage is TRBJ1-4; D unresolved. This CDR3 region has 14 residues. The germline V gene encodes CDR1 SGHRS and CDR2 YFSETQ. Trimming took 0 bases from V and 6 from J, leaving 9 bases between them.

This clone was recorded only once. The rearrangement uses TRBV6-2 or TRBV6-3 and TRBJ2-7; 10 bases agree with TRBD1. CDR3 length: 17 amino acids. J lost 3 bases, V lost 4 bases, and 12 bases had no gene match. Germline V lookup: CDR1 MNHEY, CDR2 SVGEGT. CDR3 sequence reads: CASSLRQGANNFYEQYF. The DNA of the CDR3 is TGTGCCAGCAGTTTAAGACAGGGGGCAAACAACTTCTACGAGCAGTACTTC.

The chain is built from TRBV3-1 (or the pseudogene TRBV3-2) and TRBJ2-3; weak D call: TRBD1 (6 bases). The CDR3 covers 16 residues. Trimming shortened V by 0 bases and J by 4 bases, and 14 bases separated the two germline ends. Germline assignment: CDR1 LGHDT and CDR2 YNNKEL (reference sequence). CDR3 sequence: CASSQDTGYRADTQYF. CDR3 in DNA: TGTGCCAGCAGCCAAGATACGGGGTACAGGGCAGATACGCAGTATTTT.

This clone was observed once. This chain links TRBV4-1 with TRBJ1-5, with D unresolved. V gave up 0 bases and J gave up 0 bases, with 12 bases separating them. CDR3 size: 17 residues. Germline V gives CDR1 MGHRA, CDR2 YSYEKL. The CDR3 protein is CASSQDPGEYSNQPQHF. CDR3 in DNA: TGCGCCAGCAGCCAAGACCCCGGGGAGTATAGCAATCAGCCCCAGCATTTT.

In this sample, this clone turned up a few times. The chain carries TRBV7-2 and TRBJ2-5, with 7 bases lining up with TRBD2. This CDR3 has 19 residues. V shed 2 bases and J 0 bases; nucleotides not matched to a gene: 15. From germline, CDR1 is SGHTA and CDR2 FQGNSA. DNA for the CDR3: TGTGCCAGCAGCTTACGAGGCGGCGCTAGCGGTGGGTACCAAGAGACCCAGTACTTC. Encoded protein: CASSLRGGASGGYQETQYF. The full variable domain, its missing parts supplied by reference TRBV7-2 and TRBJ2-5, is GAGVSQSPSNKVTEKGKDVELRCDPISGHTALYWYRQSLGQGLEFLIYFQGNSAPDKSGLPSDRFSAERTGGSVSTLTIQRTQQEDSAVYLCASSLRGGASGGYQETQYFGPGTRLLVL.

The chain is built from TRBV28 and TRBJ2-3; D might be TRBD2 (6 bases). The CDR3 loop spans 15 amino acids. Germline assignment: CDR1 MDHEN and CDR2 SYDVKM. The V end lost 5 bases, the J end lost 5 bases, and 17 bases lay between the germline ends. Here the CDR3 reads CASSTREQGGDTQYF. The DNA of the CDR3 is TGTGCCAGCAGTACCCGGGAGCAGGGAGGAGATACGCAGTATTTT. The full variable domain, with the rest looked up from reference TRBV28 and TRBJ2-3, is DVKVTQSSRYLVKRTGEKVFLECVQDMDHENMFWYRQDPGLGLRLIYFSYDVKMKEKGDIPEGYSVSREKKERFSLILESASTNQTSMYLCASSTREQGGDTQYFGPGTRLTVL.

The V call is TRBV28, the J call TRBJ1-1; D call uncertain. V lost 1 base to trimming and J lost 5 bases, with 11 bases between them. The CDR3 loop spans 14 amino acids. Germline-derived CDR1 and CDR2 are MDHEN and SYDVKM. CDR3 in DNA: TGTGCCAGCAGTTTATATATGAGGTGGACTGAAGCTTTCTTT. It codes for CASSLYMRWTEAFF.

This sequence joins TRBV3-1 (or the pseudogene TRBV3-2) and TRBJ2-7, with TRBD1 identical over 8 bases. Germline loops: CDR1 LGHDT, CDR2 YNNKEL (reference sequence). The CDR3 length is 15 residues. V gave up 1 base and J gave up 2 bases; unmatched junction bases: 4. In nucleotides, the CDR3 is TGTGCCAGCAGCCAAGCCGGACAGGGCCCCTACGAGCAGTACTTC. Its translation is CASSQAGQGPYEQYF.

The chain recombines TRBV25-1 with TRBJ1-4; a weak D match, TRBD1 (5 bases). The germline CDR1 and CDR2 sequences are MGHDK and SYGVNS. The CDR3 totals 17 residues. Trimming removed 2 bases at V and 0 bases at J, with 13 bases between. The CDR3 here is CASSELQGTATNEKLFF. CDR3 bases: TGTGCCAGCAGTGAACTTCAAGGGACGGCAACTAATGAAAAACTGTTTTTT. Looking up the rest from reference TRBV25-1 and TRBJ1-4 gives the full variable domain: EADIYQTPRYLVIGTGKKITLECSQTMGHDKMYWYQQDPGMELHLIHYSYGVNSTEKGDLSSESTVSRIRTEHFPLTLESARPSHTSQYLCASSELQGTATNEKLFFGSGTQLSVL.

CDR3 DNA: TGTGCCAGCAGCCCAGTCGGTTACACTGAAGCTTTCTTT. It specifies CASSPVGYTEAFF. The chain employs TRBV3-1 (or the pseudogene TRBV3-2) and TRBJ1-1; no clear D gene. This CDR3 is 13 amino acids long. The germline CDR1 and CDR2 sequences are LGHDT and YNNKEL (reference sequence). Trimming shortened V by 4 bases and J by 3 bases, and 9 bases separated the two germline ends.

This clone came up a few times. J is TRBJ2-2 and V is TRBV13; TRBD1 is a possible D gene (6 bases). V was cut by 1 base and J by 5 bases, with 17 bases left in between. Germline assignment: CDR1 PRHDT and CDR2 FYEKMQ (reference sequence). This CDR3 has 17 amino acids. CDR3 coding DNA: TGTGCCAGCAGCTTAGTCAGGGGACAACGACGGACCGGGGAGCTGTTTTTT. Its protein product is CASSLVRGQRRTGELFF.

This clone has a single count. The CDR3 DNA follows: TGCGCCAGCAGCCTAGCGGGGGGGGACACAGATACGCAGTATTTT. Protein: CASSLAGGDTDTQYF. The chain has TRBV4-1 and TRBJ2-3, with TRBD2 matching over 11 bases. Germline trimming cut 4 bases from V and 2 bases from J; bases unmatched to any gene: 2. Per germline, CDR1 MGHRA and CDR2 YSYEKL. The CDR3 is 15 residues long.

DNA for the CDR3: TGTGCCTCGACAGAGGGCTACACCATATATTTT. It encodes CASTEGYTIYF. The V and J genes are TRBV6-5 and TRBJ1-3, with D tentatively TRBD1 (5 bases). V lost 11 bases and J lost 8, with 13 bases in between. The V gene's germline CDR1 is MNHEY and CDR2 SVGAGI. The CDR3 length is 11 residues.